This T cell receptor beta chain emerged from a study of spatial heterogeneity in lung cancer. V lost 10 bases to trimming and J lost 4 bases, with 20 bases between them. There are 15 residues in the CDR3. Per the germline V gene, CDR1 is ENHRY and CDR2 is SYGVKD. This clonotype came up many times. Time point noted: blood at routine non-recurrence follow-up after resection. Without sorting, whole RNA was sequenced from tumor, nontumor lung or frozen PBMC. TCRdb reprocessed the 5' RACE reads via MiXCR and lists one record per CDR3 protein. Of more than 30,000 distinct CDR3 sequences detected, 8% to 13% appear once; the ten largest clones hold roughly 29%.

J is TRBJ2-1 and V is TRBV10-3, with D perhaps TRBD1 or TRBD2 (5 bases each). The TCR comes from a female donor with early-stage non-small cell lung cancer. The material was PBMCs, obtained at follow-up. CDR3 DNA: TGTGCCACCCGGACACCCCCGGAGGTGTACAATGAGCAGTTCTTC. Its protein product is CATRTPPEVYNEQFF.